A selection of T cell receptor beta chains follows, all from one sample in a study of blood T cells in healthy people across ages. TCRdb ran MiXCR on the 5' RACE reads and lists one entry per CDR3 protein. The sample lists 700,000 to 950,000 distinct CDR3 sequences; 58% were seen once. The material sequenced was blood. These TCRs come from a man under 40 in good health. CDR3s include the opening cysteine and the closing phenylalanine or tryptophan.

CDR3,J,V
CASSDRDAVNQPQHF,TRBJ1-5,TRBV12-3/TRBV12-4
CSAGAGGRTDTQYF,TRBJ2-3,TRBV20-1
CASSEHSSGANVLTF,TRBJ2-6,TRBV6-1
CSVEGSAGANTGELFF,TRBJ2-2,TRBV29-1
CASSDGNYGYTF,TRBJ1-2,TRBV6-6
CASSFGTAGVTEAFF,TRBJ1-1,TRBV27
CSVASHTAGELFF,TRBJ2-2,TRBV29-1
CASSPTGAQDGYTF,TRBJ1-2,TRBV18
CASSLRWADEQYF,TRBJ2-7,TRBV7-2
CASSLEGRPYEQYF,TRBJ2-7,TRBV5-1
CASSIISGGNYNEQFF,TRBJ2-1,TRBV5-1
CSEGTYNEQFF,TRBJ2-1,TRBV20-1